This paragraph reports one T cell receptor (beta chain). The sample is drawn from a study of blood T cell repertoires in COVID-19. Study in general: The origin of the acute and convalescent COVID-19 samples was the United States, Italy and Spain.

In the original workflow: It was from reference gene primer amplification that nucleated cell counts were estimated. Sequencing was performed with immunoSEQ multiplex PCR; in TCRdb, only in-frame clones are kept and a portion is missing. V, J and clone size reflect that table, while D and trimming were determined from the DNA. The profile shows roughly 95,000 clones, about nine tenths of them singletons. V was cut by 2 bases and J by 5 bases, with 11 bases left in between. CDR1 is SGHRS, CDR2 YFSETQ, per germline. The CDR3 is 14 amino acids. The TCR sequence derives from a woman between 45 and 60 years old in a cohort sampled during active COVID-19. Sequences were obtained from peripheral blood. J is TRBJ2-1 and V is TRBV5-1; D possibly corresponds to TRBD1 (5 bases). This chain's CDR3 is CASSLRQGHNEQFF. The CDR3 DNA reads TGCGCCAGCAGCTTACGCCAGGGTCACAATGAGCAGTTCTTC.